The rows below give T cell receptor beta chains drawn from one sample of a study of blood T cells in healthy people across ages. TCRdb re-called the 5' RACE reads through MiXCR, storing one row per CDR3 protein. Found here are some 1.5 million distinct CDR3 sequences, about 30% of them singletons; the top ten hold about 8%. Sequencing used blood. All receptors derive from a woman between 25 and 40 years old in good health. CDR3s include the opening cysteine and the closing phenylalanine or tryptophan. A D gene is named only where the DNA matches it firmly. Expanded clones get a size class; other rows say once, few or many, or leave the size out.

v_gene	len	d_gene	abundance	j_gene	CDR3aa	CDR3nt
TRBV9	15	TRBD2	-	TRBJ2-3	CASSVEGLGTDTQYF	TGTGCCAGCAGCGTAGAGGGACTAGGAACAGATACGCAGTATTTT
TRBV9	15	-	few	TRBJ2-3	CASSPTGHSTDTQYF	TGTGCCAGCAGCCCGACGGGCCATTCCACAGATACGCAGTATTTT
TRBV29-1	16	-	-	TRBJ1-2	CSVREQGAVMDYGYTF	TGCAGCGTTAGAGAACAGGGAGCGGTAATGGACTATGGCTACACCTTC
TRBV20-1	17	-	few	TRBJ2-7	CSARDGGEARASYEQYF	TGCAGTGCTAGAGATGGAGGGGAAGCTAGAGCTTCCTACGAGCAGTACTTC
TRBV12-3/TRBV12-4	13	-	-	TRBJ2-5	CASGIAGLETQYF	TGTGCCAGCGGAATCGCGGGTTTGGAGACCCAGTACTTC
TRBV29-1	13	-	many	TRBJ2-3	CSVGIQGVDTQYF	TGCAGCGTTGGAATCCAGGGAGTAGATACGCAGTATTTT
TRBV6-5	17	-	-	TRBJ2-7	CASSSTTGALSSYEQYF	TGTGCCAGCAGTTCCACGACGGGGGCGCTTAGCTCCTACGAGCAGTACTTC
TRBV20-1	13	TRBD1	many	TRBJ1-2	CSAAQGVNYGYTF	TGCAGTGCTGCCCAGGGGGTAAACTATGGCTACACCTTC
TRBV5-6	16	-	few	TRBJ1-4	CASSLGAAARNEKLFF	TGTGCCAGCAGCTTGGGTGCAGCAGCACGAAATGAAAAACTGTTTTTT
TRBV7-9	12	-	-	TRBJ1-1	CASSTKNTEAFF	TGTGCCAGCAGCACAAAGAACACTGAAGCTTTCTTT
TRBV12-3/TRBV12-4	16	-	few	TRBJ1-5	CASSGPRGSGNQPQHF	TGTGCCAGCAGCGGCCCCAGGGGATCAGGCAATCAGCCCCAGCATTTT
TRBV4-1	13	-	-	TRBJ1-1	CASSRAPNTEAFF	TGCGCCAGCAGCCGAGCACCGAACACTGAAGCTTTCTTT
TRBV9	18	-	-	TRBJ2-5	CASSVGSSWRGQRGTQYF	TGTGCCAGCAGCGTAGGATCGAGTTGGCGGGGACAGCGAGGGACCCAGTACTTC
TRBV6-5	11	-	few	TRBJ1-1	CASSLEDEAFF	TGTGCCAGCAGTCTCGAGGACGAAGCTTTCTTT
TRBV20-1	11	-	-	TRBJ2-7	CSAPSSYEQYF	TGCAGTGCTCCCAGTAGCTACGAGCAGTACTTC
TRBV28	14	TRBD1	-	TRBJ2-7	CASRRDRSCYEQYF	TGTGCCAGCAGAAGGGACAGGTCATGCTACGAGCAGTACTTC
TRBV5-1	16	TRBD1	-	TRBJ2-7	CASSLFGRTGVHEQYF	TGCGCCAGCAGCTTGTTTGGTAGGACAGGGGTCCACGAGCAGTACTTC
TRBV6-5	14	TRBD2	-	TRBJ2-3	CASTGGGYTDTQYF	TGTGCCAGCACCGGCGGGGGGTACACAGATACGCAGTATTTT
TRBV3-1	14	-	-	TRBJ1-5	CASSQLGSNQPQHF	TGTGCCAGCAGCCAACTGGGCAGCAATCAGCCCCAGCATTTT
TRBV29-1	15	-	many	TRBJ2-3	CSVEDRGLSTDTQYF	TGCAGCGTTGAAGATCGGGGTTTAAGCACAGATACGCAGTATTTT
TRBV29-1	14	-	-	TRBJ1-1	CSVEEGGLNTEAFF	TGCAGCGTTGAAGAAGGCGGTCTGAACACTGAAGCTTTCTTT
TRBV28	15	TRBD1	-	TRBJ1-4	CASTPGGITNEKLFF	TGTGCCAGCACGCCAGGGGGGATAACTAATGAAAAACTGTTTTTT
TRBV3-1	16	TRBD2	-	TRBJ2-1	CASSQAGLAEYNEQFF	TGTGCCAGCAGCCAAGCGGGACTAGCGGAGTACAATGAGCAGTTCTTC
TRBV12-5	11	-	-	TRBJ1-5	CASGSSETQHF	TGTGCTAGTGGTTCAAGCGAGACCCAGCATTTT
TRBV5-1	16	TRBD1	-	TRBJ2-1	CASTGQGALSHNEQFF	TGCGCCAGCACGGGACAGGGCGCCCTTTCCCACAATGAGCAGTTCTTC
TRBV7-2	20	TRBD2	-	TRBJ2-7	CASSLEHYAGLAGVTYEQYF	TGTGCCAGCAGCTTAGAGCACTACGCGGGGCTAGCGGGAGTTACCTACGAGCAGTACTTC
TRBV28	14	-	few	TRBJ1-2	CASSPSTENYGYTF	TGTGCCAGCAGTCCCTCCACAGAAAACTATGGCTACACCTTC
TRBV20-1	15	TRBD1	many	TRBJ2-1	CSADPRTGAYNEQFF	TGCAGTGCTGACCCCCGGACAGGGGCCTACAATGAGCAGTTCTTC
TRBV3-1	13	-	-	TRBJ1-1	CASSPHGGAQAFF	TGTGCCAGCAGCCCGCATGGAGGGGCGCAGGCTTTCTTT
TRBV20-1	15	-	many	TRBJ1-2	CSARDINIPNYGYTF	TGCAGTGCTAGAGATATTAACATCCCTAACTATGGCTACACCTTC
TRBV5-1	18	TRBD2	-	TRBJ2-5	CASSSSGTSGGPSETQYF	TGCGCCAGCAGCAGCTCCGGGACTAGCGGGGGACCTTCTGAGACCCAGTACTTC
TRBV6-6	14	-	few	TRBJ2-5	CASTQGPEQETQYF	TGTGCCAGCACCCAGGGGCCAGAACAAGAGACCCAGTACTTC
TRBV6-2/TRBV6-3	15	-	few	TRBJ2-1	CASSYRTTGLNEQFF	TGTGCCAGCAGTTATAGGACTACTGGACTTAATGAGCAGTTCTTC
TRBV9	14	-	many	TRBJ1-2	CASSADSRGYGYTF	TGTGCCAGCAGCGCGGACAGTAGGGGCTATGGCTACACCTTC
TRBV20-1	13	TRBD2	many	TRBJ2-1	CSVTSGGRNEQFF	TGCAGTGTTACTAGCGGGGGACGCAATGAGCAGTTCTTC
TRBV20-1	17	TRBD2	many	TRBJ2-1	CSARGLAGGGSPNEQFF	TGCAGTGCTAGGGGACTAGCGGGAGGTGGAAGTCCCAATGAGCAGTTCTTC
TRBV9	12	-	many	TRBJ2-3	CASSVDPDTQYF	TGTGCCAGCAGCGTAGATCCAGATACGCAGTATTTT
TRBV6-1	17	TRBD1	-	TRBJ2-1	CASSAPGGDRVTDEQFF	TGTGCCAGCAGTGCCCCAGGGGGGGACAGGGTGACCGATGAGCAGTTCTTC
TRBV12-3/TRBV12-4	15	-	many	TRBJ2-5	CASSSAGPRRETQYF	TGTGCCAGCAGTAGCGCCGGGCCGCGCCGAGAGACCCAGTACTTC
TRBV2	13	-	many	TRBJ1-2	CASRSGAASGYTF	TGTGCCAGCAGGTCGGGGGCGGCGAGTGGCTACACCTTC
TRBV28	16	TRBD1	-	TRBJ2-7	CASSLPGTVSYNEQYF	TGTGCCAGCAGTCTACCCGGGACAGTATCCTACAATGAGCAGTACTTC
TRBV20-1	16	TRBD2	once	TRBJ2-1	CSASGLAGGRDNEQFF	TGCAGTGCTTCGGGACTAGCGGGGGGGCGGGATAATGAGCAGTTCTTC
TRBV20-1	15	-	few	TRBJ1-6	CSASSTDGRYSPLHF	TGCAGTGCTAGCAGTACCGACGGACGTTATTCACCCCTCCACTTT
TRBV27	17	-	few	TRBJ1-2	CASSSSYTGTPNYGYTF	TGTGCCAGCAGTTCCTCGTACACCGGGACACCTAACTATGGCTACACCTTC
TRBV5-1	18	TRBD1	-	TRBJ1-1	CASSLAKTGQGTNTEAFF	TGCGCCAGCAGCTTGGCCAAGACGGGACAGGGGACGAACACCGAAGCTTTCTTT
TRBV7-9	18	TRBD2	few	TRBJ2-5	CASSLVVSGLAVQETQYF	TGTGCCAGCAGCTTAGTGGTTTCGGGACTAGCGGTTCAAGAGACCCAGTACTTC
TRBV10-3	14	-	-	TRBJ2-4	CAIAGGRTANIQYF	TGTGCCATCGCAGGGGGGCGGACTGCAAACATTCAGTACTTC
TRBV20-1	13	-	many	TRBJ2-3	CSASSGSTDTQYF	TGCAGTGCTAGTAGCGGAAGCACAGATACGCAGTATTTT
TRBV28	11	-	few	TRBJ1-2	CASSGFYGYTF	TGTGCCAGTTCGGGGTTCTATGGCTACACCTTC
TRBV20-1	15	TRBD2	few	TRBJ2-3	CSAMPLGGGADTQYF	TGCAGTGCTATGCCACTGGGGGGGGGAGCAGATACGCAGTATTTT
TRBV12-3/TRBV12-4	17	-	-	TRBJ2-2	CASSPSRGRVNTGELFF	TGTGCCAGCAGTCCCTCCCGAGGCAGGGTTAACACCGGGGAGCTGTTTTTT
TRBV7-6	13	-	many	TRBJ1-2	CASSPRLGRGYTF	TGTGCCAGCAGCCCGCGTCTCGGTAGGGGCTACACCTTC
TRBV2	16	TRBD2	once	TRBJ2-1	CASRVSRGGAYNEQFF	TGTGCCAGCAGGGTTAGCCGGGGGGGGGCCTACAATGAGCAGTTCTTC
TRBV11-2	15	TRBD1	few	TRBJ2-1	CASTPGTGPYNEQFF	TGTGCCAGCACCCCAGGGACAGGGCCTTACAATGAGCAGTTCTTC
TRBV7-3	15	TRBD2	-	TRBJ2-1	CASSLSPSGANEQFF	TGTGCCAGCAGCTTAAGCCCTAGCGGAGCCAATGAGCAGTTCTTC
TRBV14	19	-	few	TRBJ2-6	CASSQDGVRVRSGANVLTF	TGTGCCAGCAGCCAAGATGGGGTCAGGGTCAGATCTGGGGCCAACGTCCTGACTTTC
TRBV7-7	16	TRBD1	many	TRBJ2-1	CASSRGTGKGNNEQFF	TGTGCCAGCAGCAGAGGGACAGGGAAGGGCAACAATGAGCAGTTCTTC
TRBV20-1	14	TRBD1	few	TRBJ2-7	CSATQSGQGYEQYF	TGCAGTGCTACCCAATCAGGACAGGGCTACGAGCAGTACTTC
TRBV28	13	TRBD1	-	TRBJ1-1	CASSFLGQEKAFF	TGTGCCAGCAGTTTCCTCGGACAGGAAAAAGCTTTCTTT
TRBV20-1	14	TRBD1	few	TRBJ1-2	CSARRTGANYGYTF	TGCAGTGCTAGGCGGACAGGGGCGAACTATGGCTACACCTTC